This TCR beta chain came from a study of blood T cells in healthy people across ages (dated by TCRdb to about 2015). About the full investigation: In model experiments, template switching captured about one uniquely barcoded TCR beta cDNA molecule for every two T cells. To track age-related changes in TCR beta repertoire diversity, the study relied on deep sequencing normalized with unique cDNA molecular identifiers. Four age groups were formed from the donors: young (average roughly 15 years), middle-aged (around 39), aged (about 68) and long-lived (approximately 80). For two donors (one aged 18 to 29 and one aged 80 or older), the study analyzed two additional independent replicas of 1 million unique cDNA reads from the same blood draw.

CDR1 SNHLY and CDR2 FYNNEI were looked up in the germline V gene. The junction carries 14 bases between V and J, which are trimmed by 6 bases and 5 bases respectively. The CDR3 numbers 13 residues from cysteine through phenylalanine. Of the read, only the CDR3 DNA is kept; its 39 bases are in frame from base 1. As regards this clonotype: Its specific antigen is unknown. There are no base qualities to consult, and no much larger clone falls within one base.

Library preparation was by 5' RACE. The instrument given in TCRdb is Illumina HiSeq 2500. The second PCR ran for roughly 7 to 11 cycles and used a J-beta primer mix along with a sample-barcoded 5' primer. A template-switch 5' adaptor carrying 12 random nucleotides introduced a unique molecular identifier onto each TCR beta cDNA molecule. Each sample yielded at least 2.5 million CDR3-containing paired-end reads. All of the RNA was converted into first-strand cDNA using the Mint cDNA synthesis kit, with a TRBC-specific oligonucleotide serving as the primer. All cDNA was treated with uracil-DNA glycosylase and then went through a first 18-cycle PCR with the universal primers M1SS and BC2_uni_R. Processing in the source paper ran as follows. For normalization, 1 million high-quality reads, each with a distinct molecular identifier, were randomly selected from each sample. Instead of being binned into consensus sequences, reads that shared molecular identifiers were thrown out. MiTCR, set to a Q25 quality threshold and the strictest error-elimination algorithm, was used for CDR3 identification, clonotype clustering and error correction. Lower-bound total TCR beta diversity was estimated with a nonparametric unseen species model using Euler transformation. In TCRdb, the public reads were trimmed at Q25 with fastp and aligned with MiXCR, with productive beta chains retained. Identical CDR3 proteins give one entry, which carries the most common genes and DNA. In this record, the V and J calls reflect TCRdb's handling and not the investigators' own analysis. This sample holds 750,000 to 950,000 distinct CDR3 sequences; approximately 24% were observed only once. The top ten constitute over 2.5% of the sample.

The roughly 39 donors, aged about 6 to 95 years, were systemically healthy Caucasian individuals from Russia. Ten milliliters of peripheral blood were collected from each donor into EDTA-treated Vacutainer tubes. PBMCs were isolated by Ficoll-Paque density-gradient centrifugation, with at least 6.5 million obtained per sample. Trizol reagent was used to extract total RNA from PBMCs, with at least 5.5 micrograms per sample. For every donor, flow cytometry on a PBMC aliquot measured the percentage of naive CD45RAhigh/CD27high T cells. Study-wide conclusions, independent of this receptor: Observed TCR beta diversity correlated strongly with the percentage of naive T cells measured by flow cytometry. The CMV infection status of donors was not known, potentially confounding age-related changes in expanded clonotypes. Since profiling was done on bulk unsorted PBMCs, naive and antigen-experienced compartments could not be conclusively compared. Observed TCR beta diversity per million T cells fell roughly linearly with age, and a significant reduction was already apparent by age approximately 41. Compared with the aged group, the long-lived group had more naive CD4+ T cells, fewer expanded clones and increased TCR diversity, suggesting age selection. Total diversity estimates from one million sequenced T cells were considered lower bounds and underestimates.

The same sample was also used in a study of T cells of mothers and their children. As that second study puts it: Nine systemically healthy Caucasian individuals served as donors, namely three mothers together with their six children. cDNA synthesis used all of the extracted RNA, with 1.5 ug of RNA in each 15 ul reaction. In the second PCR, sample barcodes and 2-4 random nucleotides were introduced via the M1S primer. More than 8.5 million TCR beta CDR3 reads were obtained from each mother, and roughly 3.1 million reads were obtained from each child. TCR recombination output is similarly shaped by thymic selection in related and unrelated pairs, with a minor effect exerted by inherited differences. Normalized repertoire overlap in related mother-child pairs was always slightly higher than in unrelated mother-child pairs, but the difference was never significant. No persistent microchimeric T cell clones were found, with a detection sensitivity of around 100 clones per million clonotypes. The study used deep NGS to compare TCR beta repertoires of mothers and children, seeking features distinguishing related mother-child pairs from unrelated individuals. The mean age was around 42 +/- 4 years for the mothers and approximately 11 +/- 4 years for the children. After adapters were ligated using NEBNext reagents, the libraries underwent 100+100 nt paired-end sequencing on an Illumina HiSeq 2000. To prevent cross-contamination, the mother and child libraries were prepared one month apart and sequenced in separate runs. Between roughly 450,000 and 2,000,000 distinct TCR beta clonotypes were identified per donor. Naive TCR beta clonotypes were estimated from low-frequency clonotypes matched to each donor's FACS-determined naive share, without sorting.

The V gene is TRBV2 and the J gene is TRBJ2-7; the D call is possibly TRBD1 or TRBD2, each sharing 5 bases. Sequencing was done on a sample of blood. This TCR was recovered from a boy aged 5-17 years in good health. The CDR3 region: CASSYSEGHEQYF. The base sequence is TGTGCCAGCAGCTACTCCGAGGGGCACGAGCAGTACTTC.